These T cell receptor beta chains were read from a single sample in a study of shared clonotypes between healthy human individuals. Sequenced by immunoSEQ multiplex PCR; TCRdb stores in-frame clones only, minus some. Of a few million clones detected, 93% appear once; the ten largest clones hold around 0.4%. The sequencing input was naive CD4+ T cells from PBMCs. Receptor source: a man between 18 and 35 years old in good health. Some clones in this sample may be carry-over from other donors' samples. Both conserved end residues are part of each CDR3. Fields, in order: V gene, J gene, clone size, D gene, CDR3 length, CDR3 DNA, CDR3 protein. D genes are given only for firm matches. Some rows mark clone size as missing; the rest say once, few, many or name a class of expanded clone.

TRBV18	TRBJ2-3	NA	NA	16	TGTGCCAGCTCACCGCGAGGTGGGTTTAGCACAGATACGCAGTATTTT	CASSPRGGFSTDTQYF
TRBV2	TRBJ1-1	NA	NA	13	TGTGCCAGCAGTGTGGAGGGGGGGACTGAAGCTTTCTTT	CASSVEGGTEAFF
TRBV28	TRBJ2-7	NA	TRBD1	15	TGTGCCAGCAGTTTAACAGGGGGATCAACCTACGAGCAGTACTTC	CASSLTGGSTYEQYF
TRBV18	TRBJ1-1	NA	NA	13	TGTGCCAGCTCACGAAACAGGAACACTGAAGCTTTCTTT	CASSRNRNTEAFF
TRBV28	TRBJ2-5	NA	TRBD1	16	TGTGCCAGCAGTTCCGCTAAAACAGGGGCCAGCGGGACCCAGTACTTC	CASSSAKTGASGTQYF
TRBV6-5	TRBJ1-3	NA	NA	15	TGTGCCAGCAGTTACGACGGTACCTCTGGAAACACCATATATTTT	CASSYDGTSGNTIYF
TRBV28	TRBJ2-7	NA	TRBD1	15	TGTGCCAGCAGTGAGCCGGGACAGGGATCCTACGAGCAGTACTTC	CASSEPGQGSYEQYF
TRBV11-2	TRBJ2-2	NA	NA	13	TGTGCCAGCAGCGTCAGGATCACCGGGGAGCTGTTTTTT	CASSVRITGELFF
TRBV7-2	TRBJ2-3	NA	NA	16	TGTGCCAGCAGCCCCGAACTCGCGGCCTCCACAGATACGCAGTATTTT	CASSPELAASTDTQYF
TRBV7-2	TRBJ2-7	NA	NA	13	TGTGCCAGCAGCTTAACCCAGGGAGGTGAGCAGTACTTC	CASSLTQGGEQYF
TRBV2	TRBJ1-1	once	NA	13	TGTGCCAGCAGTGCGGGGGTGAACACTGAAGCTTTCTTT	CASSAGVNTEAFF
TRBV28	TRBJ1-5	NA	TRBD1	16	TGTGCCAGCAGTTTATCCGGGACAGGGAGAAATCAGCCCCAGCATTTT	CASSLSGTGRNQPQHF
TRBV7-2	TRBJ1-1	NA	NA	14	TGTGCCAGCAGCCCCCAGGCCGGGACCACTGAAGCTTTCTTT	CASSPQAGTTEAFF
TRBV5-5	TRBJ1-1	NA	NA	14	TGTGCCAGCAGCCTGCGACTAGGGGACACTGAAGCTTTCTTT	CASSLRLGDTEAFF
TRBV27	TRBJ1-5	NA	TRBD1	15	TGTGCCAGCAGTTTCGGGACAGGGGGGTATCAGCCCCAGCATTTT	CASSFGTGGYQPQHF
TRBV27	TRBJ2-7	NA	TRBD1	15	TGTGCCAGCAGTTTAACTATCGGGGGACAGGGGGAGCAGTACTTC	CASSLTIGGQGEQYF
TRBV2	TRBJ1-5	NA	NA	14	TGTGCCAGCAGCCCTTCAAGGGTCAATCAGCCCCAGCATTTT	CASSPSRVNQPQHF
TRBV7-3	TRBJ2-3	NA	NA	13	TGTGCCAGCAGCTTACTCGGGACAGATACGCAGTATTTT	CASSLLGTDTQYF
TRBV25-1	TRBJ2-5	NA	TRBD1	14	TGTGCCAGCAGCGCCACCGACAGGGGCAAGACCCAGTACTTC	CASSATDRGKTQYF
TRBV19	TRBJ2-1	NA	TRBD1	15	TGTGCCAGTAGTTCGGGACAGGGGCTTTACAATGAGCAGTTCTTC	CASSSGQGLYNEQFF
TRBV6-1	TRBJ1-5	NA	NA	15	TGTGCCAGCAGTGATGCAGGTACGAACAATCAGCCCCAGCATTTT	CASSDAGTNNQPQHF
TRBV5-1	TRBJ2-7	NA	TRBD2	15	TGCGCCAGCAGCCCCGGACTAGCGGGAAAGGTCGAGCAGTACTTC	CASSPGLAGKVEQYF
TRBV5-1	TRBJ2-3	NA	NA	15	TGCGCCAGCAGCACCTCCGCGGGTAGTACAGATACGCAGTATTTT	CASSTSAGSTDTQYF
TRBV19	TRBJ2-7	NA	TRBD2	18	TGTGCCAGTAGTCCAGCCAGGACTAGCGGGAGTTACTCTGGGGAGCAGTACTTC	CASSPARTSGSYSGEQYF
TRBV6-1	TRBJ2-3	NA	TRBD2	15	TGTGCCAGCAGGGCGAGCGGGAGTTTCTCAGATACGCAGTATTTT	CASRASGSFSDTQYF
TRBV5-1	TRBJ1-1	NA	TRBD1	15	TGCGCCAGCAGCCCAGACAGGGTAAGGAACACTGAAGCTTTCTTT	CASSPDRVRNTEAFF
TRBV5-4	TRBJ2-1	NA	TRBD2	15	TGTGCCAGCAGCCCAACTAGCGGACCTTACAATGAGCAGTTCTTC	CASSPTSGPYNEQFF
TRBV20-1	TRBJ1-1	NA	NA	10	TGCAGTGCAAAAGGGACTGAAGCTTTCTTT	CSAKGTEAFF
TRBV30	TRBJ1-5	few	NA	13	TGTGCCTGGAGCTGGACAGTCGGGGAGCCCCAGCATTTT	CAWSWTVGEPQHF
TRBV27	TRBJ1-2	NA	NA	16	TGTGCCAGCGCTCCCCTCGGGGGCTTCTACCCCTATGGCTACACCTTC	CASAPLGGFYPYGYTF
TRBV28	TRBJ2-7	NA	NA	15	TGTGCCAGCAGTTTAGTTCAGGGTATCTCCTACGAGCAGTACTTC	CASSLVQGISYEQYF
TRBV28	TRBJ2-2	NA	NA	13	TGTGCCAGCACCGACACAAGCACCGGGGAGCTGTTTTTT	CASTDTSTGELFF
TRBV5-1	TRBJ2-2	NA	NA	15	TGCGCCAGCAGCCGGATTGACCCAACCAGCGGGGAGCTGTTTTTT	CASSRIDPTSGELFF
TRBV6-5	TRBJ2-7	NA	NA	15	TGTGCCAGCAGACCGTCCCAGGGTCTCACCTACGAGCAGTACTTC	CASRPSQGLTYEQYF
TRBV19	TRBJ2-7	NA	NA	14	TGTGCCAGTAGTCCCGACACCACTACCTACGAGCAGTACTTC	CASSPDTTTYEQYF
TRBV15	TRBJ2-5	NA	TRBD1	13	TGTGCCACCAGCAGTTCCTGGCGACAGGGCCAGTACTTC	CATSSSWRQGQYF
TRBV25-1	TRBJ2-2	few	NA	15	TGTGCCAGCAGTAACCGCGAGATCAAGGCCGGGGAGCTGTTTTTT	CASSNREIKAGELFF
TRBV7-9	TRBJ1-2	few	NA	11	TGTGCCAGCAGCTCCTCGCGTGGCTACACCTTC	CASSSSRGYTF
TRBV2	TRBJ1-4	NA	NA	14	TGTGCCAGCAGGACCGGGACGGCAACCGAAAAACTGTTTTTT	CASRTGTATEKLFF
TRBV7-2	TRBJ1-6	NA	NA	15	TGTGCCAGCAGCTTATTAGCCCAGGGTAATTCACCCCTCCACTTT	CASSLLAQGNSPLHF
TRBV2	TRBJ2-5	once	NA	11	TGTGCCAGCAAGTATCAAGAGACCCAGTACTTC	CASKYQETQYF
TRBV18	TRBJ1-1	NA	NA	15	TGTGCCAGCTCACCACCATCGCAGGGGTACACTGAAGCTTTCTTT	CASSPPSQGYTEAFF
TRBV7-6	TRBJ1-1	once	TRBD1	18	TGTGCCAGCAGCTTACTTCTCGGGACAGGGGGCGCGTACACTGAAGCTTTCTTT	CASSLLLGTGGAYTEAFF
TRBV5-1	TRBJ2-3	NA	TRBD2	18	TGCGCCAGCAGCAGGACTTTAACGGCTAGCGGATACACAGATACGCAGTATTTT	CASSRTLTASGYTDTQYF
TRBV6-5	TRBJ1-2	once	NA	12	TGTGCCAGCAGCCCCAATAACTATGGCTACACCTTC	CASSPNNYGYTF
TRBV27	TRBJ2-3	once	NA	13	TGTGCCAGCCGGGAATACACGGGAGATACGCAGTATTTT	CASREYTGDTQYF